Following are 17 T cell receptor beta chains from one sample sequenced in a study of blood T cells in healthy people across ages. Through a sample-barcoded 5' primer and a J-beta primer mix, a second PCR was run for about 6 to 11 cycles. TCRdb reprocessed the 5' RACE reads with MiXCR, giving one entry per CDR3 protein. The sample comprises about 780,000 distinct CDR3 sequences, about 45% of which are singletons, and around 18% rests with the top ten. The sequenced material came from blood. The source is an elderly man in good health.

This clonotype was seen a handful of times. The chain recombines TRBV10-2 with TRBJ2-1, with 10 positions matching TRBD1. Trimming cost V 1 base and J 3 bases; bases outside gene matches: 9. Germline CDR1 reads WSHSY; CDR2 reads SAAADI. The CDR3 contains 18 residues. As DNA, the CDR3 is TGCGCCAGCAGTGAGTACGGAGGAGGGACAGGGGACTACAATGAGCAGTTCTTC. This sequence encodes CASSEYGGGTGDYNEQFF.

V gene TRBV28 combines with J gene TRBJ1-2, with a tentative D call TRBD1 (5 bases). V gave up 6 bases and J gave up 2 bases, with 13 bases separating them. Germline-derived CDR1 and CDR2 are MDHEN and SYDVKM. CDR3 length equals 14 residues. CDR3 nucleotide sequence: TGTGCCAGCAGCCCCGGGACTCAAAACTATGGCTACACCTTC. This sequence encodes CASSPGTQNYGYTF.

The CDR3 nucleotides read TGTGCCAGCAGTGACTGGGACTACAATGAGCAGTTCTTC. It is translated as CASSDWDYNEQFF. This chain links TRBV2 with TRBJ2-1, with D unclear. The V gene lost 3 bases and the J gene lost 3 bases, with 6 bases spanning the gap. The CDR3 sequence is 13 residues long. Germline V gene sequence: CDR1 SNHLY, CDR2 FYNNEI.

V gene TRBV28 combines with J gene TRBJ2-5; no definite D call. The CDR3 totals 13 residues. The V end lost 2 bases, the J end lost 3 bases, and 7 bases lay between the germline ends. The germline V gene encodes CDR1 MDHEN and CDR2 SYDVKM. CDR3 residues: CASSLPIKETQYF. The CDR3 region has the DNA TGTGCCAGCAGTTTACCGATCAAAGAGACCCAGTACTTC. Based on the CDR3 plus reference TRBV28 and TRBJ2-5, the full variable domain is DVKVTQSSRYLVKRTGEKVFLECVQDMDHENMFWYRQDPGLGLRLIYFSYDVKMKEKGDIPEGYSVSREKKERFSLILESASTNQTSMYLCASSLPIKETQYFGPGTRLLVL.

A few counts support this clonotype. The chain carries TRBV20-1 and TRBJ1-2, with D uncertain. The CDR3 extends over 13 amino acids. CDR1 DFQATT and CDR2 SNEGSKA come from the germline V gene (reference sequence). V lost 6 bases, J lost 4 bases, and 15 bases lay in between. Here the CDR3 DNA reads TGCAGTGCGCAAGGGCGGGGTGGCTATGGCTACACCTTC. Its translation is CSAQGRGGYGYTF.

With respect to this clonotype: A much larger clone lies a single base off, so this may be a read error. The chain links TRBV7-9 to TRBJ2-3; 8 nucleotides match TRBD1. Germline assignment: CDR1 SEHNR and CDR2 FQNEAQ (reference sequence). The V segment lost 4 bases and the J segment 5 bases; nucleotides outside the gene matches: 8. The CDR3 is made up of 15 amino acids. The CDR3 DNA is TGTGCCAGCAGCTCAGCGACAGGGGCGGGAGATACGCAGTATTTT. Protein: CASSSATGAGDTQYF.

V usage is TRBV4-3 and J usage is TRBJ2-1; D not resolved. The germline gives CDR1 LGHNA, CDR2 YSLEER. The CDR3 sequence is 17 residues long. The V gene lost 4 bases and the J gene lost 3 bases, with 19 bases spanning the gap. The CDR3 DNA is TGCGCCAGCAGCCTCCAAATGGATTGGGATTACTACAATGAGCAGTTCTTC. Protein: CASSLQMDWDYYNEQFF.

The chain uses TRBV5-5 and TRBJ2-3; possibly TRBD1 for D (6 bases). The germline gives CDR1 SGHKS, CDR2 YYEKEE (reference sequence). V lost 0 bases and J 0 bases, leaving 8 bases between the germline ends. The CDR3 consists of 15 residues. DNA of the CDR3: TGTGCCAGCAGCTTGGTCCAGGGGAGCACAGATACGCAGTATTTT. Translated, it gives CASSLVQGSTDTQYF.

The sample holds a few counts of this clonotype. V is TRBV20-1 and J is TRBJ1-4; 8 bases fit TRBD1. The V segment lost 3 bases and the J segment 0 bases; nucleotides outside the gene matches: 3. In germline, CDR1 is DFQATT, CDR2 SNEGSKA (reference sequence). The CDR3 extends over 15 amino acids. The CDR3 DNA reads as TGCAGTGCTAGTAAGGGACAGGCAACTAATGAAAAACTGTTTTTT. Translation: CSASKGQATNEKLFF.

Remarks on this clonotype: The junction departs from the called germline gene at one end, perhaps through a read error. The chain couples TRBV2 to TRBJ2-7; the match to TRBD1 covers 8 bases. Germline assignment: CDR1 SNHLY and CDR2 FYNNEI. The CDR3 is made up of 15 amino acids. In DNA form, the CDR3 reads TGTACCAGCAGCGTCCGTAGGACAGGGATCTACGAGCAGTACTTC. Translating gives CTSSVRRTGIYEQYF.

The chain carries TRBV7-2 and TRBJ2-3, with D unresolved. Trimming stripped 1 base from V and 0 bases from J, with 8 bases between. This CDR3 spans 15 amino acids. From germline, CDR1 is SGHTA and CDR2 FQGNSA. CDR3 DNA: TGTGCCAGCAGCTTAGATAACGGGAGCACAGATACGCAGTATTTT. It encodes CASSLDNGSTDTQYF.

This clonotype was seen a few times. V and J are TRBV7-2 and TRBJ2-1, with unresolved D. The germline V gene has CDR1 SGHTA and CDR2 FQGNSA. V was pared by 4 bases and J by 1 base, with 14 bases between. The CDR3 runs 16 residues. CDR3: CASSSDPPSSYNEQFF. As DNA, the CDR3 is TGTGCCAGCAGCTCAGATCCTCCCTCATCCTACAATGAGCAGTTCTTC. The whole variable domain, filled in from reference TRBV7-2 and TRBJ2-1, reads GAGVSQSPSNKVTEKGKDVELRCDPISGHTALYWYRQSLGQGLEFLIYFQGNSAPDKSGLPSDRFSAERTGGSVSTLTIQRTQQEDSAVYLCASSSDPPSSYNEQFFGPGTRLTVL.

This chain joins TRBV29-1 and TRBJ2-5; no definite D call. Germline CDR1 and CDR2: SQVTM and ANQGSEA. Trimming took 6 bases from V and 5 from J, leaving 16 bases between them. The CDR3 runs 13 residues. CDR3 sequence (DNA): TGCAGCGTGCGAGCAAGGGCCGGGGAGACCCAGTACTTC. Amino acid sequence: CSVRARAGETQYF.

About this clonotype itself: This may be a read error: a much more frequent sequence differs by one nucleotide. This chain links TRBV10-3 with TRBJ2-1; D unclear. CDR3 length equals 13 residues. V lost 2 bases and J lost 10, with 12 bases in between. The germline V gene encodes CDR1 ENHRY and CDR2 SYGVKD. CDR3 amino acids: CAISEDPNYEQFF. The CDR3 nucleotides are TGTGCCATCAGTGAGGACCCAAACTACGAGCAGTTCTTC.

This clonotype was counted a few times. The chain is built from TRBV27 and TRBJ2-4; 11 bases align to TRBD2. The J call is uncertain, as TRBJ2-7 better fits the DNA end. Germline CDR1 is MNHEY and CDR2 is SMNVEV (reference sequence). The CDR3 totals 14 residues. CDR3 nucleotides: TGTGCCAGCAGTCAAACTAGCGGGGGCTACGAGCAGTACTTC. Amino acids: CASSQTSGGYEQYF.

This clonotype was recorded many times. V gene TRBV9 combines with J gene TRBJ2-1, with D unresolved. The CDR3 is 16 residues long. Per the germline V gene, CDR1 is SGDLS and CDR2 is YYNGEE. Trimming shortened V by 0 bases and J by 0 bases, and 10 bases separated the two germline ends. The CDR3 here is CASSVGISGSYNEQFF. For the CDR3, the DNA is TGTGCCAGCAGCGTAGGTATTAGTGGCTCCTACAATGAGCAGTTCTTC.

This clonotype was found many times. The CDR3 sequence is CSAQGTGANVLTF. The CDR3 bases are TGCAGCGCCCAGGGGACTGGGGCCAACGTCCTGACTTTC. V and J are TRBV29-1 and TRBJ2-6, with D possibly TRBD1 on 6 matching bases. The CDR3 length is 13 residues. With 7 bases removed from V and 2 bases from J, the gap between germline ends came to 9 bases. Germline loops: CDR1 SQVTM, CDR2 ANQGSEA.